The 17 T cell receptor beta chains below were found in one sample sequenced in a study of T cell clonality in common variable immunodeficiency. Using immunoSEQ multiplex PCR, the repertoire was profiled, and TCRdb retains in-frame clones only, with some absent. Listed for the sample are roughly 58,000 clones, none seen a single time. The specimen was peripheral blood mononuclear cells. These receptors came from a person aged 18-70 years in good health.

This clone occurred many times. The read ends 3 residues before the CDR3 terminus; that terminus is restored from the germline J gene. The chain carries TRBV18 and TRBJ2-2; maybe TRBD1 (6 bases). The germline CDR1 and CDR2 sequences are KGHSH and LQKENI. V dropped 8 bases and J dropped 3 bases, with 13 bases sitting between them. This CDR3 is built from 14 residues. The CDR3 sequence is CASQEQGYTGELFF. The CDR3 DNA, read in part, is TGTGCCAGCCAAGAACAGGGCTACACCGGGGAG. The full variable domain, with the rest looked up from reference TRBV18 and TRBJ2-2, is NAGVMQNPRHLVRRRGQEARLRCSPMKGHSHVYWYRQLPEEGLKFMVYLQKENIIDESGMPKERFSAEFPKEGPSILRIQQVVRGDSAAYFCASQEQGYTGELFFGEGSRLTVL.

This clone was observed at least ten times. CDR3 loop: CASSARGTTNEKLFF. The CDR3 bases that were read are TGCGCCAGCAGCGCCAGGGGAACAACTAATGAAAAG. This chain connects TRBV5-1 to TRBJ2-2; D is perhaps TRBD1 (6 bases). Coverage ceases 3 residues before the CDR3 finishes, and the germline J gene fills in the end. This CDR3 is 15 amino acids long. In germline, CDR1 is SGHRS, CDR2 YFSETQ.

This clone was detected a few times. The read falls 3 residues short of the CDR3 end, and the missing part is taken from the germline J gene. V usage is TRBV7-2 and J usage is TRBJ1-2; D possibly corresponds to TRBD1 (5 bases). There are 15 residues in the CDR3. Per germline, CDR1 SGHTA and CDR2 FQGNSA. The CDR3 spells CASSLGGIFYNDYTF. The CDR3 DNA, read in part, is TGTGCCAGCAGCTTAGGGGGCATCTTCTACAATGAC. The complete variable domain, with remaining parts taken from reference TRBV7-2 and TRBJ1-2, reads GAGVSQSPSNKVTEKGKDVELRCDPISGHTALYWYRQSLGQGLEFLIYFQGNSAPDKSGLPSDRFSAERTGGSVSTLTIQRTQQEDSAVYLCASSLGGIFYNDYTFGSGTRLTVV.

This clone was found a few times. The read ends 3 residues before the CDR3 terminus; that terminus is restored from the germline J gene. The gene calls are TRBV11-3 and TRBJ1-1, with 10 bases that match TRBD1. J lost 4 bases, V lost 3 bases, and 2 bases had no gene match. CDR1 and CDR2 from the germline V gene are SGHNT and YENEEA. CDR3 size: 14 residues. The part of the CDR3 DNA that was read is TGTGCCAGCAGCTTGACAGGGGGCCGCACTGAA. This sequence encodes CASSLTGGRTE. The whole CDR3 is CASSLTGGRTEAFF.

There are many counts of this clone. The sequenced part of the CDR3 DNA is TGTGCCACCTGGGGGGGCGCCGGGGAG. As protein: CATWGGAGE. From start to end, the CDR3 is CATWGGAGELFF. The chain uses TRBV10-3 and TRBJ2-2; tentative D call: TRBD2 (7 bases). The read stops 3 residues short of the end of the CDR3; the missing end is completed from the germline J gene. V dropped 10 bases and J dropped 6 bases, with 12 bases sitting between them. CDR1 and CDR2 (germline): ENHRY, SYGVKD. CDR3 size: 12 residues.

Details on this clone: The read finishes 3 residues shy of the CDR3 end, and the germline J gene is used to complete it. V gene TRBV11-2 combines with J gene TRBJ2-7; no definite D call. The CDR3 totals 13 residues. CDR1 and CDR2 from the germline V gene are SGHAT and FQNNGV. V lost 1 base and J 4 bases, leaving 8 bases between the germline ends. The covered CDR3 bases are TGTGCCAGCAGCTTAGGCCCGGTATACGAG. This gives the protein CASSLGPVYE. The full CDR3 protein reads CASSLGPVYEQYF.

This clone was seen many times. The read ends 3 residues early relative to the CDR3; the germline J gene fills the gap. The chain recombines TRBV7-2 with TRBJ1-5; D is perhaps TRBD1 (5 bases). The CDR3 loop spans 15 amino acids. The V end lost 0 bases, the J end lost 8 bases, and 14 bases lay between the germline ends. Germline loops: CDR1 SGHTA, CDR2 FQGNSA. CDR3 DNA (partial): TGTGCCAGCAGCTTAGCAGGGGCTGATAGTGAGCCC. This codes for CASSLAGADSEP. In full, the CDR3 reads CASSLAGADSEPQHF.

This clone was seen at least ten times. The CDR3 end lies 3 residues beyond the end of the read and is filled in from the germline J gene. The chain has TRBV5-1 and TRBJ2-2; 8 bases map to TRBD1. The CDR3 covers 16 residues. CDR1 and CDR2 from the germline V gene are SGHRS and YFSETQ. Incomplete CDR3 DNA: TGCGCCAGCAGCCTGGTTGATTCAGGGGGCTCTGAAAAG. Amino acid sequence: CASSLVDSGGSEK. The CDR3 reads in full as CASSLVDSGGSEKLFF.

This clone was seen ten or more times. The DNA read from the CDR3 is TGTGCCAGTAGTCCAAGGGGCGCTGTAGGC. Its protein is CASSPRGAVG. The CDR3 as a whole reads CASSPRGAVGYTF. The chain uses TRBV19 and TRBJ1-2; maybe TRBD1 (5 bases). The CDR3 is cut off 3 residues early in the read; its end comes from the germline J gene. Germline loops: CDR1 LNHDA, CDR2 SQIVND (reference sequence). The CDR3 consists of 13 residues.

This clone was observed many times. Read sequence stops 3 residues before the CDR3 end, and the germline J gene provides the missing end. The chain has TRBV30 and TRBJ2-1; the match to TRBD2 covers 7 bases. V shed 3 bases, J shed 5 bases, and the junction held 1 base outside the gene matches. CDR1 and CDR2 (germline): GTSNPN, SVGIG (reference sequence). The CDR3 runs to 12 residues. Here the CDR3 reads CAWRLADNEQFF. CDR3 DNA (partial): TGTGCCTGGAGGCTAGCGGACAATGAG. The entire variable domain, with the rest obtained from reference TRBV30 and TRBJ2-1, is as follows: SQTIHQWPATLVQPVGSPLSLECTVEGTSNPNLYWYRQAAGRGLQLLFYSVGIGQISSEVPQNLSASRPQDRQFILSSKKLLLSDSGFYLCAWRLADNEQFFGPGTRLTVL.

CDR3 residues: CASSIKLGQSSGANVLFF. The sequenced CDR3 bases are TGTGCCAGTAGTATCAAGTTAGGCCAGAGCTCTGGGGCCAACGTA. V gene TRBV19 combines with J gene TRBJ1-4; a possible D gene is TRBD1 (5 bases). Read data end 3 residues before the CDR3 end; the end is taken from the germline J gene. Germline CDR1 is LNHDA and CDR2 is SQIVND (reference sequence). The CDR3 is made up of 18 amino acids.

The sample holds many counts of this clone. The read stops 3 residues short of the end of the CDR3; the missing end is completed from the germline J gene. This rearrangement joins TRBV7-3 to TRBJ1-1; no clear D. This CDR3 comprises 14 residues. Germline assignment: CDR1 SGHTA and CDR2 FQGTGA. The ends were cut back, 2 bases at V and 1 base at J, with 8 bases in the middle. The CDR3 here is CASSLRVQNTEAFF. The CDR3 DNA, read in part, is TGTGCCAGCAGCTTACGGGTCCAGAACACTGAA.

This clone was observed a few times. The sequenced part of the CDR3 DNA is TGTGCCTGGAGACGGTACAGCCGTGAA. Protein product: CAWRRYSRE. The full CDR3 protein reads CAWRRYSREAFF. This chain connects TRBV30 to TRBJ1-1; no clear D. The DNA ends 3 residues before the CDR3 does, and the rest of the CDR3 is filled in from the germline J gene. V lost 3 bases and J 7 bases, leaving 12 bases between the germline ends. Germline V gene lookup returns CDR1 GTSNPN and CDR2 SVGIG (reference sequence). This CDR3 spans 12 amino acids.

This clone has a count of ten or more. The DNA ends 3 residues before the CDR3 does, and the rest of the CDR3 is filled in from the germline J gene. The V call is TRBV6-1, the J call TRBJ1-1; 7 bases fit TRBD1. The CDR3 covers 15 residues. Trimming removed 4 bases from V and 4 bases from J; junction bases left unmatched: 9. From germline, CDR1 is MNHNS and CDR2 SASEGT. CDR3 DNA, as far as it was read: TGTGCCAGCAGTGGGGGCAGGGGGTTGTCCACTGAA. It encodes CASSGGRGLSTE. The CDR3 in its entirety is CASSGGRGLSTEAFF.

This clone was seen at least ten times. Read sequence stops 3 residues before the CDR3 end, and the germline J gene provides the missing end. The rearrangement links TRBV10-3 to TRBJ2-7, with a possible D match to TRBD1 (7 bases). The CDR3 spans 14 residues. V lost 3 bases and J lost 6, with 15 bases in between. Germline-derived CDR1 and CDR2 are ENHRY and SYGVKD. Here the CDR3 reads CAISDKNRGGEQYF. The DNA read from the CDR3 is TGTGCCATCAGTGATAAAAACAGGGGAGGCGAG.

This clone was seen ten or more times. From the germline J gene comes the end of the CDR3, since the read stops 3 residues before it. V and J are TRBV6-2 or TRBV6-3 and TRBJ2-3, with TRBD2 matching over 10 bases. This CDR3 has 15 amino acids. V was pared by 6 bases and J by 0 bases, with 3 bases of the junction left unmatched. Germline V gives CDR1 MNHEY, CDR2 SVGEGT. The CDR3 bases that were read are TGTGCCAGCAGCCGACTAGCGGGCAGCACAGATACG. It codes for CASSRLAGSTDT. The entire CDR3 protein reads CASSRLAGSTDTQYF.

This clone was counted ten times or more. The CDR3 is cut off 3 residues early in the read; its end comes from the germline J gene. The chain uses TRBV4-1 and TRBJ1-4; 9 nucleotides align to TRBD1. CDR1 MGHRA and CDR2 YSYEKL come from the germline V gene. There are 15 residues in the CDR3. J was trimmed by 5 bases and V by 0 bases; bases with no gene match: 1. The CDR3 DNA, read in part, is TGCGCCAGCAGCCAAGAAGGGACAGGGAATGAAAAA. This translates into CASSQEGTGNEK. The entire CDR3 protein reads CASSQEGTGNEKLFF.